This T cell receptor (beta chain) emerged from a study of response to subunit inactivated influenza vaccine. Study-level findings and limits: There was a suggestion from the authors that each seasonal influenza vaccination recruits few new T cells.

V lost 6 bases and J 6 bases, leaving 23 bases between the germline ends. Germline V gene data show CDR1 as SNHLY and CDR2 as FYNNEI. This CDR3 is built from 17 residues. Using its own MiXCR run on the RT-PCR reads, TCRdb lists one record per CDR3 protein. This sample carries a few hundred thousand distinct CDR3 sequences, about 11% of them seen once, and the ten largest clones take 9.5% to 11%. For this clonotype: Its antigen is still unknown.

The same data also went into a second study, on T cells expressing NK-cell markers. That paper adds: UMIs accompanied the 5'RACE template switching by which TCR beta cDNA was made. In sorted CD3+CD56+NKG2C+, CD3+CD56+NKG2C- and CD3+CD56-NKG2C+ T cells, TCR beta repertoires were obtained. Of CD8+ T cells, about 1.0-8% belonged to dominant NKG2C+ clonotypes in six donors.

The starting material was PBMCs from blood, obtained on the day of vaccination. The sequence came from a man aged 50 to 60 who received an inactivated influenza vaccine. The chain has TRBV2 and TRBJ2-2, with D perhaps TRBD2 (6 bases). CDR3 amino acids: CASSGSRRVWAAGELFF. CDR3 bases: TGTGCCAGCAGCGGGAGCCGCAGGGTATGGGCAGCCGGGGAGCTGTTTTTT.